This T cell receptor beta chain was recovered during a study of CD8 T cells in ankylosing spondylitis. Findings and caveats of the study: Disease-associated clones were CD8+ and fairly uncommon in peripheral blood.

Quantitative 5'-RACE with molecular barcodes was used to make the TCR beta libraries. TCRdb analysed the 5' RACE reads with MiXCR anew, one entry per CDR3 protein. The table has thousands of distinct CDR3 sequences, around 4% seen once. Trimming pared 4 bases from V and 3 bases from J, leaving 17 bases between. The CDR3 covers 15 residues. From germline, CDR1 is SGDLS and CDR2 YYNGEE. This clonotype appeared many times. What it recognizes is unknown. The chain links TRBV9 to TRBJ2-7; D may match TRBD1 or TRBD2 (5 bases each). This sequence was found in a female donor with ankylosing spondylitis or in good health (not recorded which). The sample taken for sequencing was blood, either unsorted or a sorted T cell fraction (not recorded which). The chain's CDR3 is CASSPSGHGNYEQYF. The CDR3 DNA reads TGTGCCAGCAGCCCTTCTGGACACGGGAACTACGAGCAGTACTTC.